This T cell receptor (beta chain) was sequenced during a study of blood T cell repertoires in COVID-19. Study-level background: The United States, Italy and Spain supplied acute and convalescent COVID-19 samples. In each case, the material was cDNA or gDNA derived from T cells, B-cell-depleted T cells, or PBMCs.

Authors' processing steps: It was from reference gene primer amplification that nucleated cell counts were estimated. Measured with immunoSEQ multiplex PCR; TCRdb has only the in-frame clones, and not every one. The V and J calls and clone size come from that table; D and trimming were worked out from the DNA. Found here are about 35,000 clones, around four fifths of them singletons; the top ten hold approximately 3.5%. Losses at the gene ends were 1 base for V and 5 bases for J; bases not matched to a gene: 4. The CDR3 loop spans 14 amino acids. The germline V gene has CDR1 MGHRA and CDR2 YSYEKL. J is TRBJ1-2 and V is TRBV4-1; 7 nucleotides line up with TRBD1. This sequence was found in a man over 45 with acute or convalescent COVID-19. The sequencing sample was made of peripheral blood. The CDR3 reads CASSQATGAYGYTF. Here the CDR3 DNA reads TGCGCCAGCAGCCAAGCTACAGGGGCTTATGGCTACACCTTC.